This T cell receptor beta chain was captured in a study of blood T cell repertoires in COVID-19. Germline assignment: CDR1 SGHTA and CDR2 FQGNSA. This CDR3 has 14 residues. Trimming stripped 3 bases from V and 8 bases from J, with 16 bases between. Measured with immunoSEQ multiplex PCR; TCRdb has only the in-frame clones, and not every one. The table records about 330,000 clones, about 87% of them present only once. Source material: peripheral blood. This receptor was taken from a man aged 30-40 years with COVID-19, enrolled during active disease. This rearrangement joins TRBV7-2 to TRBJ1-1, with D unresolved. CDR3: CASSFLEESNEAFF. CDR3 nucleotides: TGTGCCAGCAGCTTCTTAGAGGAGAGTAACGAAGCTTTCTTT.